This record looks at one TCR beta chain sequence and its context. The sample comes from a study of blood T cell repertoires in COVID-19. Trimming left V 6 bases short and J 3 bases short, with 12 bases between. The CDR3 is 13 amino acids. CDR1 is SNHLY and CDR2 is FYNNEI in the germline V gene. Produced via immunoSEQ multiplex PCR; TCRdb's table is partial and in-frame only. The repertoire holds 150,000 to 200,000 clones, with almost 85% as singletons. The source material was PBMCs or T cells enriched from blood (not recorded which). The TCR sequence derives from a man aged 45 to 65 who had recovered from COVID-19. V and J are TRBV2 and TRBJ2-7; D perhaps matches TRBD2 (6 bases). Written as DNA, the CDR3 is TGTGCCAGCAGGAGGGACTTACTCTACGAGCAGTACTTC. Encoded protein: CASRRDLLYEQYF.